This is a list of T cell receptor beta chains from one sample in a study of beta chain features in type 1 diabetes. The repertoire was sequenced with immunoSEQ multiplex PCR; TCRdb's copy has only in-frame clones and lacks some. Of fewer than 450,000 clones detected, roughly 13% appear once; the ten largest clones hold about 0.015%. Sequences were obtained from naive CD4+ T cells from blood. These receptors were collected from a woman younger than 30 with type 1 diabetes. CDR3s include the opening cysteine and the closing phenylalanine or tryptophan. D genes are given only for firm matches. Clone size is shown for a subset of rows, as once, few, many or a class of expanded clone.

TRBD1	TRBV28	many	TRBJ2-7	CASRGQGRREQYF	TGTGCCAGCAGGGGACAGGGTCGGCGGGAGCAGTACTTC
TRBD1	TRBV27	.	TRBJ2-1	CASSQRQGGYNEQFF	TGTGCCAGCAGCCAAAGACAGGGGGGGTACAATGAGCAGTTCTTC
TRBD1	TRBV28	few	TRBJ1-5	CASSLQGASNQPQHF	TGTGCCAGCAGTTTACAGGGGGCCAGCAATCAGCCCCAGCATTTT
.	TRBV5-1	few	TRBJ2-1	CASSSLAAAGGNEQFF	TGCGCCAGCAGCTCATTAGCGGCCGCGGGTGGGAATGAGCAGTTCTTC
.	TRBV5-1	.	TRBJ2-7	CASSFYNEQYF	TGCGCCAGCAGCTTTTACAACGAGCAGTACTTC
.	TRBV28	few	TRBJ2-3	CASSFPGVTQYF	TGTGCCAGCAGTTTCCCGGGTGTTACGCAGTATTTT
.	TRBV7-2	few	TRBJ2-1	CASSFQVYQRVRDEQFF	TGTGCCAGCAGCTTCCAAGTATATCAGCGGGTACGGGATGAGCAGTTCTTC
.	TRBV11-3	few	TRBJ2-5	CASSQRLGPWETQYF	TGTGCCAGCAGCCAACGACTAGGTCCCTGGGAGACCCAGTACTTC
.	TRBV30	.	TRBJ1-5	CAWSAAKAGYGQPQHF	TGTGCCTGGAGTGCGGCAAAGGCAGGGTACGGTCAGCCCCAGCATTTT
TRBD2	TRBV5-1	.	TRBJ2-3	CASSLGLAGGVDTQYF	TGCGCCAGCAGCTTAGGACTAGCGGGAGGAGTAGATACGCAGTATTTT
TRBD1	TRBV5-4	.	TRBJ2-5	CASSYTDRGGSGETQYF	TGTGCCAGCAGCTATACTGACAGGGGGGGAAGTGGGGAGACCCAGTACTTC
TRBD1	TRBV28	.	TRBJ2-7	CASSFVGLGQGVYEQYF	TGTGCCAGCAGTTTTGTCGGTTTAGGACAGGGGGTCTACGAGCAGTACTTC
.	TRBV18	few	TRBJ1-4	CASSPPGTLATNEKLFF	TGTGCCAGCTCACCACCAGGGACTTTAGCAACTAATGAAAAACTGTTTTTT
TRBD2	TRBV5-8	.	TRBJ2-1	CASSLRGRAVNEQFF	TGTGCCAGCAGCTTGCGCGGGAGGGCCGTGAATGAGCAGTTCTTC
TRBD2	TRBV7-2	.	TRBJ2-5	CASSPRTSGGETQYF	TGTGCCAGCAGCCCGCGGACTAGCGGGGGGGAGACCCAGTACTTC
.	TRBV19	.	TRBJ1-1	CASSTGQNTEAFF	TGTGCCAGTAGTACGGGACAGAACACTGAAGCTTTCTTT
TRBD2	TRBV29-1	.	TRBJ2-1	CSTTGTSGTNEQFF	TGCAGCACCACCGGGACTAGCGGGACTAATGAGCAGTTCTTC
.	TRBV9	few	TRBJ2-3	CASSVASAGLLGGLKDTQYF	TGTGCCAGCAGCGTAGCCTCAGCGGGCCTACTTGGGGGTCTAAAAGATACGCAGTATTTT
.	TRBV4-1	.	TRBJ1-5	CASSQVQTGKGQPQHF	TGCGCCAGCAGCCAAGTGCAAACAGGGAAAGGACAGCCCCAGCATTTT
TRBD1	TRBV5-6	.	TRBJ1-1	CASSLVVTGVMRTEAFF	TGTGCCAGCAGCTTGGTGGTGACAGGGGTCATGAGGACTGAAGCTTTCTTT
TRBD2	TRBV30	few	TRBJ2-3	CASALQRTSGRTDTQYF	TGTGCCTCCGCCCTCCAGCGCACGAGCGGGAGGACAGATACGCAGTATTTT
TRBD2	TRBV9	.	TRBJ2-3	CASIRTSGHTDTQYF	TGTGCCAGCATCCGGACTAGCGGACACACAGATACGCAGTATTTT
TRBD1	TRBV5-4	.	TRBJ1-2	CASSFGTDRFRYTF	TGTGCCAGCAGCTTCGGGACAGACAGATTTCGCTACACCTTC
.	TRBV11-2	few	TRBJ2-5	CASSQQETQYF	TGTGCCAGCAGCCAACAAGAGACCCAGTACTTC
.	TRBV30	few	TRBJ1-1	CAWSGNRALAFF	TGTGCCTGGAGTGGAAACAGGGCATTGGCTTTCTTT
.	TRBV4-3	few	TRBJ1-2	CASSQDLPASGFGYTF	TGCGCCAGCAGCCAAGATCTTCCTGCCTCGGGGTTTGGCTACACCTTC
.	TRBV27	.	TRBJ2-7	CASSLYQKTEQYF	TGTGCCAGCAGTTTATATCAAAAAACAGAGCAGTACTTC
.	TRBV7-2	once	TRBJ2-1	CASSWRGPLNNEQFF	TGTGCCAGCAGCTGGCGGGGGCCCTTGAACAATGAGCAGTTCTTC
TRBD2	TRBV7-2	.	TRBJ2-1	CASSSGTSGKNEQFF	TGTGCCAGCAGCTCTGGGACTAGCGGGAAAAATGAGCAGTTCTTC
.	TRBV5-4	few	TRBJ1-4	CASSISGQEKLFF	TGTGCCAGCAGCATATCCGGACAGGAAAAACTGTTTTTT
.	TRBV7-2	.	TRBJ1-1	CASTDLPGDTEAFF	TGTGCCAGCACCGACCTCCCAGGGGACACTGAAGCTTTCTTT
.	TRBV30	few	TRBJ1-1	CAWSQIYTEAFF	TGTGCCTGGAGTCAGATTTACACTGAAGCTTTCTTT
TRBD1	TRBV11-2	.	TRBJ2-2	CASSLVLRTGAGELFF	TGTGCCAGCAGCTTAGTTTTGAGGACAGGGGCCGGGGAGCTGTTTTTT
.	TRBV7-2	few	TRBJ2-1	CASSRYNEQFF	TGTGCCAGCAGCCGCTACAATGAGCAGTTCTTC
TRBD2	TRBV11-3	.	TRBJ2-5	CASSRGGSPETQYF	TGTGCCAGCAGCCGCGGGGGTAGCCCGGAGACCCAGTACTTC
.	TRBV19	.	TRBJ1-5	CASSTGRFDQPQHF	TGTGCCAGTAGTACAGGGCGCTTTGATCAGCCCCAGCATTTT
.	TRBV7-2	.	TRBJ2-5	CASSLFGQGETQYF	TGTGCCAGCAGCTTATTTGGGCAGGGGGAGACCCAGTACTTC
TRBD2	TRBV4-3	.	TRBJ2-3	CASSQSPAPRGMLDTQYF	TGCGCCAGCAGCCAAAGTCCCGCCCCGCGGGGGATGTTAGATACGCAGTATTTT
TRBD2	TRBV19	few	TRBJ2-1	CASSTGTSGNEQFF	TGTGCCAGTAGTACCGGGACTAGCGGGAATGAGCAGTTCTTC
.	TRBV7-6	.	TRBJ2-5	CASSLDGRTQYF	TGTGCCAGCAGCTTAGATGGGAGGACCCAGTACTTC
TRBD2	TRBV5-6	few	TRBJ2-3	CASSQGTSGRDTQYF	TGTGCCAGCAGCCAAGGGACTAGCGGGAGGGATACGCAGTATTTT
.	TRBV15	.	TRBJ1-3	CATSRDTLGNTIYF	TGTGCCACCAGCAGGGACACCCTTGGAAACACCATATATTTT
.	TRBV6-5	.	TRBJ1-2	CASTTGSGYTF	TGTGCCAGCACAACAGGGAGTGGCTACACCTTC
.	TRBV18	.	TRBJ1-5	CASSPFGGDQPQHF	TGTGCCAGCTCACCATTTGGGGGGGATCAGCCCCAGCATTTT
.	TRBV28	.	TRBJ2-1	CASSGGGRAYNEQFF	TGTGCCAGCAGTGGAGGGGGCAGGGCCTACAATGAGCAGTTCTTC
TRBD1	TRBV18	few	TRBJ1-4	CASSPETGNILKLFF	TGTGCCAGCTCACCGGAGACAGGGAACATACTAAAACTGTTTTTT
TRBD2	TRBV27	few	TRBJ2-3	CASLRGGTQYF	TGTGCCAGCCTCCGGGGGGGTACGCAGTATTTT
.	TRBV4-2	few	TRBJ2-5	CASSQRQQETQYF	TGTGCCAGCAGCCAAAGACAGCAAGAGACCCAGTACTTC
.	TRBV7-3	.	TRBJ2-1	CASSLVAFSSYNEQFF	TGTGCCAGCAGCTTAGTAGCGTTTAGCTCCTACAATGAGCAGTTCTTC
TRBD1	TRBV4-2	few	TRBJ1-1	CASSPDRPLNTEAFF	TGTGCCAGCAGCCCGGACAGGCCATTGAACACTGAAGCTTTCTTT
TRBD2	TRBV7-2	few	TRBJ2-3	CASSLAGVAVTDTQYF	TGTGCCAGCAGCCTAGCGGGAGTTGCGGTGACAGATACGCAGTATTTT
.	TRBV5-4	.	TRBJ1-2	CASSSGDTTLPTF	TGTGCCAGCAGCTCAGGGGACACAACTCTTCCCACCTTC
.	TRBV19	few	TRBJ1-1	CASITTAMNTEAFF	TGTGCCAGTATTACGACAGCCATGAACACTGAAGCTTTCTTT
.	TRBV20-1	.	TRBJ2-5	CSARRETQYF	TGCAGTGCTAGGCGAGAGACCCAGTACTTC